The present T cell receptor (beta chain) was sequenced within a study of cytomegalovirus exposure and HLA in healthy donors. General study points: Roughly even sequencing depth across donors was the assumption behind the presence/absence analyses.

Vbeta (60) and Jbeta (13) primers were used in the PCR. Sequencing was performed with immunoSEQ multiplex PCR; in TCRdb, only in-frame clones are kept and a portion is missing. The sample has about 110,000 clones; 55% to 75% are singletons. Concerning this clone itself: Its antigen is not known.

The TCR originated in a man aged 25 to 45 in good health and CMV-seropositive. Material: PBMCs.

Here the CDR3 DNA reads TGTGCCAGTAGCCCCCAGGGCAGCAATCAGCCCCAGCATTTT. Translating gives CASSPQGSNQPQHF. This chain connects TRBV19 to TRBJ1-5; tentative D call: TRBD1 (5 bases). CDR1 is LNHDA, CDR2 SQIVND, per germline (reference sequence). Trimming took 6 bases from V and 1 from J, leaving 10 bases between them. The CDR3 contains 14 residues.